The clone carrying this T cell receptor (beta chain) showed up just once. This specimen belongs to a study of blood T cell repertoires in COVID-19. Study-wide context: The United States, Italy and Spain provided the acute and convalescent COVID-19 samples. PBMCs, B-cell-depleted T cells, or T cells provided the cDNA or gDNA that made up the material.

Authors' analysis steps: Quantification of nucleated cells was approximated via reference gene primer amplification. The data were produced by immunoSEQ multiplex PCR, yet TCRdb's version contains in-frame clones alone and is incomplete. V and J calls and clone size come straight from that table; D and trimming were deduced from the DNA. The sample consists of 89,000 or so clones, roughly 88% of them appearing once. The CDR3 sequence is 18 residues long. Germline V CDR1 and CDR2: SGDLS, YYNGEE. Trimming removed 2 bases from V and 8 bases from J; junction bases left unmatched: 21. The sample was peripheral blood. V usage is TRBV9 and J usage is TRBJ2-7; 8 nucleotides agree with TRBD2. The receptor's source is a human donor in a cohort sampled during active COVID-19. CDR3 sequence (DNA): TGTGCCAGCAGCGTGGGAGGGAGCGGGGGATACCCTACGAGCCAGCAGTACTTC. Its protein product is CASSVGGSGGYPTSQQYF. The complete variable domain, with remaining parts taken from reference TRBV9 and TRBJ2-7, reads DSGVTQTPKHLITATGQRVTLRCSPRSGDLSVYWYQQSLDQGLQFLIQYYNGEERAKGNILERFSAQQFPDLHSELNLSSLELGDSALYFCASSVGGSGGYPTSQQYFGPGTRLTVT.